These T cell receptor beta chains were read from a single sample in a study of blood T cell repertoires in COVID-19. The table came from immunoSEQ multiplex PCR; TCRdb's copy has only in-frame clones and leaves some out. Here the sample spans about 90,000 clones, less than 80% being singletons. Sequenced sample: peripheral blood. The receptors derive from a woman at least 80 years old with acute or convalescent COVID-19. The CDR3 runs from the conserved cysteine through the conserved F or W. Fields, in order: clone size, V gene, CDR3 protein. Expanded clones get a size class; other rows say once, few or many, or leave the size out.

size: .
V: TRBV5-4
CDR3: CASSSGLTNSYNSPLHF

size: .
V: TRBV6-1
CDR3: CASSLEQGWRGYTF

size: .
V: TRBV4-3
CDR3: CASSQAWGGEYGYTF

size: few
V: TRBV6-2/TRBV6-3
CDR3: CASSYFSEGGYNSPLHF

size: .
V: TRBV6-1
CDR3: CASSEILAGVTQYF

size: .
V: TRBV5-1
CDR3: CASSLETFNTEAFF

size: .
V: TRBV5-1
CDR3: CASSLDTSGNTIYF

size: .
V: TRBV15
CDR3: CATSSTGTGSYGYTF

size: .
V: TRBV18
CDR3: CASSPAGPPVGEAFF

size: few
V: TRBV7-2
CDR3: CASSLTLAETQYF

size: many
V: TRBV24-1
CDR3: CATSDGTGGTIYF

size: .
V: TRBV5-1
CDR3: CASSSTSGANVLTF

size: .
V: TRBV15
CDR3: CATSEQVRYNEQFF

size: few
V: TRBV28
CDR3: CASTPDNSPLHF

size: .
V: TRBV18
CDR3: CASSPGQEKLFF

size: .
V: TRBV4-2
CDR3: CASSPTQGESPLHF

size: .
V: TRBV10-2
CDR3: CASRAAGDSSEQYF

size: .
V: TRBV10-3
CDR3: CAISEGVQFGRYGYTF

size: .
V: TRBV5-3
CDR3: CARSYGLIYGYTF

size: .
V: TRBV5-5
CDR3: CASSLFAGEKLFF

size: .
V: TRBV12-3/TRBV12-4
CDR3: CASSFRTRELFF

size: .
V: TRBV4-3
CDR3: CASSIQGAMGGYTF

size: .
V: TRBV10-3
CDR3: CAIRGGAPNYGYTF

size: .
V: TRBV4-2
CDR3: CASSQAAVSSGNTIYF

size: .
V: TRBV7-2
CDR3: CASSSGQGVTGELFF

size: .
V: TRBV2
CDR3: CASSLRGQLSNEQFF

size: few
V: TRBV28
CDR3: CASGALLYYEQYF

size: once
V: TRBV6-5
CDR3: CASTLRGAIYEQYF

size: .
V: TRBV4-3
CDR3: CASSQDRRRGQNEKLFF

size: .
V: TRBV7-9
CDR3: CASSRYRVGFASGNTIYF

size: few
V: TRBV7-2
CDR3: CASSTGTRSSSTDTQYF

size: few
V: TRBV28
CDR3: CASSSGGDRARSNYGYTF

size: .
V: TRBV4-2
CDR3: CASSPGENEQFF

size: few
V: TRBV12-3/TRBV12-4
CDR3: CASSSESNQPQHF

size: .
V: TRBV30
CDR3: CAWRQGGTYGYTF

size: .
V: TRBV27
CDR3: CASSLREQYF

size: .
V: TRBV13
CDR3: CASSLTASMNTEAFF

size: .
V: TRBV5-5
CDR3: CASTFVGQAYGYTF

size: .
V: TRBV6-5
CDR3: CASSNGQRYGYTF

size: few
V: TRBV5-4
CDR3: CASSFTGAEEKLFF

size: .
V: TRBV7-2
CDR3: CASSSYGNEQFF

size: .
V: TRBV7-8
CDR3: CASSLGGQVGGSYEQYF

size: .
V: TRBV4-2
CDR3: CASSPRTGDYGYTF

size: .
V: TRBV10-3
CDR3: CAISEGGGIDTEAFF

size: .
V: TRBV3-1/TRBV3-2
CDR3: CASSHGLAGTDTQYF

size: .
V: TRBV7-2
CDR3: CASSQRGGGYTF

size: .
V: TRBV27
CDR3: CASRRTGSNQPQHF

size: few
V: TRBV5-4
CDR3: CASSLILQGTYGYTF

size: .
V: TRBV19
CDR3: CASSPGTGGAVYGYTF

size: .
V: TRBV6-1
CDR3: CASSEGPNTGELFF

size: .
V: TRBV7-9
CDR3: CASSLEGKYGYTF

size: .
V: TRBV5-1
CDR3: CASSLRDRGLGEQFF

size: few
V: TRBV20-1
CDR3: CSASWQGRDTIYF

size: .
V: TRBV4-3
CDR3: CASSQDRRGSHNEQFF

size: .
V: TRBV7-8
CDR3: CASSLVEGRKTQYF

size: few
V: TRBV4-3
CDR3: CASSQRPPGGGGETQYF

size: .
V: TRBV12-3/TRBV12-4
CDR3: CASSLEAYGYTF

size: .
V: TRBV6-6
CDR3: CASSYPGQSSYEQYF

size: once
V: TRBV10-3
CDR3: CAILAQVNTEAFF